This T cell receptor beta chain originates from a study of neurological immune-mediated disorders. Study observations and caveats: Phylogenetic grouping assigned the repertoires of 18 of 34 multiple sclerosis patients to a single related-CDR3 cluster, which may represent a signature.

The unsorted libraries were generated from a total of 2 million PBMCs, which had been stored in RNAlater at -80 C. V gave up 6 bases and J gave up 5 bases, with 4 bases separating them. This CDR3 has 11 amino acids. Germline CDR1 is SNHLY and CDR2 is FYNNEI. There are many counts of this clonotype. The antigen is undetermined. By 5'RACE with 10-nucleotide random UMIs, the cDNA was made. TCRdb reanalysed the 5' RACE reads using MiXCR and keeps one entry per CDR3 protein. The sample consists of approximately 48,000 distinct CDR3 sequences, 3% to 3.5% of them appearing once. The TCR comes from a woman aged 45 to 65 with multiple sclerosis. The sequenced sample was PBMCs. V is TRBV2 and J is TRBJ2-2; D unresolved. The CDR3 protein is CASSETGELFF. DNA for the CDR3: TGTGCCAGCAGCGAGACCGGGGAGCTGTTTTTT.